The 27 T cell receptor beta chains below were found in one sample sequenced in a study of T cell changes during pregnancy in multiple sclerosis. Profiling relied on immunoSEQ multiplex PCR, and the TCRdb table lists in-frame clones only, not all of them. The table has tens of thousands of clones, about 91% seen once. The starting material was CD8+ T cells from peripheral blood mononuclear cells, obtained in the first trimester of pregnancy. Receptor source: a female donor with multiple sclerosis, enrolled in a pregnancy study.

V and J are TRBV5-4 and TRBJ1-2; D is undetermined. The length of the CDR3 is 13 residues. Trimming pared 4 bases from V and 6 bases from J, leaving 13 bases between. The germline V gene encodes CDR1 SGHNT and CDR2 YYREEE (reference sequence). CDR3 bases: TGTGCCAGCAGCGGGCCCCAACCTCATGGCTACACCTTC. The encoded protein is CASSGPQPHGYTF.

This clone was counted a few times. The chain joins TRBV27 to TRBJ2-7; 8 bases map to TRBD1. This CDR3 comprises 14 residues. Germline CDR1 MNHEY, CDR2 SMNVEV (reference sequence). V lost 6 bases and J lost 0; bases outside the gene matches: 4. CDR3 region: CASSGTGPSYEQYF. CDR3 coding DNA: TGTGCCAGCAGCGGGACAGGACCCTCCTACGAGCAGTACTTC.

The genes are TRBV5-8 and TRBJ2-5; 15 bases are shared with TRBD2. The junction had 6 bases not matched to a gene; V was cut back by 4 bases and J by 2 bases. Germline V lookup: CDR1 SGHTS, CDR2 YDEGEE. The CDR3 contains 17 residues. CDR3 amino acids: CASSTGTSGGTQETQYF. The CDR3 region has the DNA TGTGCCAGCAGCACGGGGACTAGCGGGGGGACACAAGAGACCCAGTACTTC. Supplemented by reference TRBV5-8 and TRBJ2-5, the full variable domain reads EAGVTQSPTHLIKTRGQQATLRCSPISGHTSVYWYQQALGLGLQFLLWYDEGEERNRGNFPPRFSGRQFPNYSSELNVNALELEDSALYLCASSTGTSGGTQETQYFGPGTRLLVL.

CDR3 protein: CASSLVPDNEQFF. The DNA of the CDR3 is TGTGCCAGCAGCTTAGTTCCAGACAATGAGCAGTTCTTC. V is TRBV13 and J is TRBJ2-1; D unresolved. In germline, CDR1 is PRHDT, CDR2 FYEKMQ (reference sequence). The CDR3 runs 13 residues. Trimming pared 1 base from V and 5 bases from J, leaving 6 bases between. Full variable domain (remainder filled in from reference TRBV13 and TRBJ2-1): AAGVIQSPRHLIKEKRETATLKCYPIPRHDTVYWYQQGPGQDPQFLISFYEKMQSDKGSIPDRFSAQQFSDYHSELNMSSLELGDSALYFCASSLVPDNEQFFGPGTRLTVL.

The gene calls are TRBV30 and TRBJ2-7; 9 nucleotides match TRBD1. The CDR3 is 14 amino acids. In germline, CDR1 is GTSNPN, CDR2 SVGIG (reference sequence). Trimming removed 1 base from V and 6 bases from J; junction bases left unmatched: 7. CDR3 loop: CAWSAGTGISEQYF. The CDR3 bases are TGTGCCTGGAGTGCCGGGACAGGGATCAGCGAGCAGTACTTC.

The chain employs TRBV4-3 and TRBJ1-2, with 12 nucleotides matching TRBD1. This CDR3 is built from 20 residues. The ends lost 1 base at V and 5 bases at J; junction bases unmatched: 17. Germline CDR1 is LGHNA and CDR2 is YSLEER. CDR3 protein: CASSQVPFAPGQGASYGYTF. The DNA for the CDR3 is TGCGCCAGCAGCCAAGTCCCCTTTGCCCCGGGACAGGGGGCGTCTTATGGCTACACCTTC.

The chain joins TRBV5-1 to TRBJ1-2, with 7 bases matching TRBD1. The CDR3 extends over 13 amino acids. The ends lost 8 bases at V and 6 bases at J; junction bases unmatched: 10. The germline gives CDR1 SGHRS, CDR2 YFSETQ. The CDR3 region has the DNA TGCGCCAGTTACGGGACAGATAGCCATGGCTACACCTTC. It codes for CASYGTDSHGYTF.

This chain links TRBV6-1 with TRBJ2-2, with 12 bases that match TRBD2. V shed 1 base, J shed 3 bases, and the junction held 3 bases outside the gene matches. The CDR3 length is 17 residues. The germline CDR1 and CDR2 sequences are MNHNS and SASEGT. CDR3 loop: CASSEGLAGGYTGELFF. Written as DNA, the CDR3 is TGTGCCAGCAGTGAAGGGCTAGCGGGAGGGTACACCGGGGAGCTGTTTTTT.

This chain joins TRBV5-1 and TRBJ1-5; 10 bases map to TRBD1. Germline CDR1 reads SGHRS; CDR2 reads YFSETQ. There are 16 residues in the CDR3. V gave up 4 bases and J gave up 2 bases; unmatched junction bases: 6. In DNA, the CDR3 is TGCGCCAGCAGCCAAGGGACAGGGGATCGCAATCAGCCCCAGCATTTT. It encodes CASSQGTGDRNQPQHF.

The chain is built from TRBV27 and TRBJ2-7; 12 nucleotides agree with TRBD2. Germline assignment: CDR1 MNHEY and CDR2 SMNVEV (reference sequence). The CDR3 length is 13 residues. V trimming: 6 bases; J trimming: 6 bases; junction bases outside the gene matches: 3. The CDR3 DNA is TGTGCCAGCAGGCCTAGCGGGAGGGGCGAGCAGTACTTC. Residues: CASRPSGRGEQYF.

The chain combines TRBV13 with TRBJ2-7, with unresolved D. The CDR3 spans 14 residues. Between the trimmed V and J ends, which lost 5 bases and 4 bases, there was a span of 15 bases. Germline loops: CDR1 PRHDT, CDR2 FYEKMQ (reference sequence). The CDR3 sequence: CASSPPVAPYEQYF. For the CDR3, the DNA is TGTGCCAGCAGCCCCCCCGTGGCACCTTACGAGCAGTACTTC.

The chain links TRBV6-5 to TRBJ1-2; no firm D call. The CDR3 sequence is 14 residues long. Trimming left V 0 bases short and J 2 bases short, with 7 bases between. Germline-derived CDR1 and CDR2 are MNHEY and SVGAGI. The CDR3 DNA follows: TGTGCCAGCAGTTACTCGGGCCAGAACTATGGCTACACCTTC. Translated, it gives CASSYSGQNYGYTF.

The chain couples TRBV11-3 to TRBJ2-1; maybe TRBD2 (6 bases). This CDR3 contains 16 residues. V lost 1 base and J 8 bases, leaving 18 bases between the germline ends. Germline CDR1 reads SGHNT; CDR2 reads YENEEA. CDR3 sequence (DNA): TGTGCCAGCAGCTTAGCCTCGCGGGGTCTTCTTCATGAGCAGTTCTTC. This translates into CASSLASRGLLHEQFF.

This chain connects TRBV28 to TRBJ1-2, with 10 positions matching TRBD1. J gave up 8 bases and V 7 bases, and 10 bases lay outside the gene matches. The CDR3 extends over 14 amino acids. CDR1 and CDR2 (germline): MDHEN, SYDVKM. The CDR3 bases are TGTGCCAGCAATGATCCCGGGACAGGGGACGGCTACACCTTC. It is translated as CASNDPGTGDGYTF.

V and J are TRBV7-9 and TRBJ1-1; D gene uncertain. Trimming cost V 5 bases and J 1 base, with 14 bases left between them. The CDR3 runs to 15 residues. Germline V gene data show CDR1 as SEHNR and CDR2 as FQNEAQ (reference sequence). Here the CDR3 reads CASSPITLANTEAFF. The CDR3 coding sequence is TGTGCCAGCAGCCCGATAACCTTGGCGAACACTGAAGCTTTCTTT.

The rearrangement joins TRBV4-3 to TRBJ1-5, with TRBD1 matching over 11 bases. Germline CDR1 is LGHNA and CDR2 is YSLEER. V dropped 4 bases and J dropped 9; count of bases not matched to a gene: 20. CDR3 length equals 19 residues. The CDR3 region has the DNA TGCGCCAGCAGCCTAAAGAGGTCCCCCGGACAGGGGGCCCATCGGCCCCAGCATTTT. It translates to CASSLKRSPGQGAHRPQHF.

This sequence joins TRBV27 and TRBJ1-1, with D maybe TRBD1 (5 bases). Germline CDR1 is MNHEY and CDR2 is SMNVEV (reference sequence). V lost 0 bases and J 3 bases, leaving 14 bases between the germline ends. CDR3 size: 16 residues. The CDR3 bases are TGTGCCAGCAGTTTATCCGCGGGGGAAGGATACACTGAAGCTTTCTTT. This encodes CASSLSAGEGYTEAFF.

The V and J genes are TRBV28 and TRBJ1-5; D is possibly TRBD1 (6 bases). In germline, CDR1 is MDHEN, CDR2 SYDVKM. V was clipped by 5 bases and J by 5 bases, with 22 bases between them. The CDR3 is made up of 17 amino acids. DNA of the CDR3: TGTGCCAGCAGTCCCACTTCGTTCCGAGGGGGTCATCAGCCCCAGCATTTT. Its translation: CASSPTSFRGGHQPQHF.

The chain recombines TRBV27 with TRBJ2-7, with a possible D match to TRBD1 (6 bases). This CDR3 is built from 16 residues. V was shortened by 3 bases and J by 2 bases, with 17 bases between the two germline ends. Per the germline V gene, CDR1 is MNHEY and CDR2 is SMNVEV (reference sequence). In DNA, the CDR3 is TGTGCCAGCAGTTTTTCCTCCGGGACATACGCCTACGAGCAGTACTTC. It codes for CASSFSSGTYAYEQYF.

The chain combines TRBV7-2 with TRBJ2-7; a possible D gene is TRBD1 (6 bases). The CDR3 is 13 amino acids. Germline V gene sequence: CDR1 SGHTA, CDR2 FQGNSA. Trimming left V 4 bases short and J 1 base short, with 8 bases between. CDR3 coding DNA: TGTGCCAGCAGCTCAGGACAGTCCTACGAGCAGTACTTC. It yields the protein CASSSGQSYEQYF.

The V and J genes are TRBV9 and TRBJ1-2, with D maybe TRBD1 (6 bases). The V end lost 4 bases, the J end lost 3 bases, and 16 bases lay between the germline ends. CDR3 length equals 15 residues. Germline CDR1 SGDLS, CDR2 YYNGEE. This CDR3 is CASSLGQGIDYGYTF. Written as DNA, the CDR3 is TGTGCCAGCAGCCTAGGTCAGGGGATCGACTATGGCTACACCTTC.

The gene calls are TRBV4-1 and TRBJ2-1; D is perhaps TRBD2 (6 bases). V shed 0 bases and J shed 4 bases, with 16 bases lying between them. CDR3 size: 17 residues. Germline-derived CDR1 and CDR2 are MGHRA and YSYEKL. The CDR3 protein is CASSQETWTTLYNEQFF. The DNA of the CDR3 is TGCGCCAGCAGCCAAGAAACCTGGACTACCCTATACAATGAGCAGTTCTTC.

This sequence joins TRBV30 and TRBJ2-1; D perhaps matches TRBD2 (5 bases). The V end lost 6 bases, the J end lost 3 bases, and 18 bases lay between the germline ends. The CDR3 runs to 15 residues. Germline-derived CDR1 and CDR2 are GTSNPN and SVGIG (reference sequence). The CDR3 here is CACQRTGMDYNEQFF. In nucleotides, the CDR3 is TGTGCCTGTCAAAGGACGGGGATGGACTACAATGAGCAGTTCTTC.

This chain connects TRBV6-4 to TRBJ2-1; D unresolved. Germline lookup yields CDR1 MRHNA and CDR2 SNTAGT. The CDR3 consists of 13 residues. Trimming stripped 0 bases from V and 7 bases from J, with 7 bases between. This CDR3 is CASSDSMSNEQFF. The CDR3 DNA follows: TGTGCCAGCAGTGACTCGATGAGTAATGAGCAGTTCTTC.

The chain couples TRBV27 to TRBJ1-1, with 11 bases lining up with TRBD1. Losses at the gene ends were 8 bases for V and 5 bases for J; bases not matched to a gene: 4. The CDR3 totals 13 residues. Germline V gene sequence: CDR1 MNHEY, CDR2 SMNVEV (reference sequence). CDR3 residues: CASRTGGGTEAFF. As DNA, the CDR3 is TGTGCCAGCCGGACAGGGGGCGGGACTGAAGCTTTCTTT.

This chain connects TRBV7-6 to TRBJ1-1; TRBD1 aligns across 10 bases. The germline gives CDR1 SGHVS, CDR2 FNYEAQ. The CDR3 extends over 17 amino acids. V was clipped by 5 bases and J by 0 bases; unmatched bases: 9. Here the CDR3 reads CASSRQGAGVMNTEAFF. CDR3 bases: TGTGCCAGCAGCCGACAGGGGGCAGGGGTAATGAACACTGAAGCTTTCTTT.

This clone has just one count. This chain joins TRBV7-6 and TRBJ1-4, with 8 bases identical to TRBD1. CDR3 length: 16 amino acids. V shed 1 base, J shed 7 bases, and the junction held 8 bases outside the gene matches. Germline V gene data show CDR1 as SGHVS and CDR2 as FNYEAQ. CDR3 sequence reads: CASSLDSAGGFEKLFF. The CDR3 bases are TGTGCCAGCAGCTTAGATTCCGCAGGGGGCTTTGAAAAACTGTTTTTT.